This T cell receptor (beta chain) was sequenced during a study of T-cell reconstitution after alpha-beta-depleted transplantation in children. During its preparation, the TCRbeta library received unique molecular identifiers. MiXCR was run by TCRdb on the PCR reads, yielding one entry per CDR3 protein. The sample yields about 610,000 distinct CDR3 sequences, about 10% seen once. The CDR3 contains 13 residues. V lost 3 bases to trimming and J lost 7 bases, with 10 bases between them. This clonotype turned up a few times. The origin of this receptor is a human donor who donated a stem cell graft to a child with acute myeloid leukemia. The chain couples TRBV12-3 or TRBV12-4 to TRBJ1-5, with unresolved D. This specimen consisted of PBMCs from the stem cell graft donor, obtained from the stem cell graft. The CDR3 sequence is CASSFRTQQPQHF. For the CDR3, the DNA is TGTGCCAGCAGTTTTAGGACCCAGCAGCCCCAGCATTTT.